Each of the 29 T cell receptor beta chains below was sequenced from the same sample in a study of cytomegalovirus exposure and HLA in healthy donors (dated by TCRdb to the late 2010s). Library prep was done by the immunoSEQ multiplex PCR assay. A mixture of 60 forward primers for TCR Vbeta segments and 13 reverse primers for TCR Jbeta segments was used in the multiplex PCR. Entries here come from immuneACCESS through TCRdb and include only in-frame sequences with V and J called. Some clones fail to appear in such tables; in the studies checked, an unresolved V gene covers under half of the shortfall, and the cause of the remainder is unknown. The sample table lists under 200,000 clones, roughly 84% of them with a count of one. The ten biggest clones cover more than 0.35% of the sample. What was sequenced was PBMCs. These TCRs come from a boy between 2 and 15 years old in good health and CMV-seronegative.

The V call is TRBV19, the J call TRBJ1-6; 7 bases are a match to TRBD1. After removal of 4 bases from V and 10 bases from J, the junction contained 10 bases not matched to a gene. This CDR3 region has 15 residues. Germline values: CDR1 LNHDA, CDR2 SQIVND (reference sequence). DNA of the CDR3: TGTGCCAGTAGTACCACAACAGGGGTAGGATCACCCCTCCACTTT. Amino acids: CASSTTTGVGSPLHF.

The rearrangement links TRBV5-1 to TRBJ1-1; TRBD1 agrees at 11 bases. Germline loops: CDR1 SGHRS, CDR2 YFSETQ. V gave up 9 bases and J gave up 0 bases; unmatched junction bases: 7. This CDR3 has 15 amino acids. The CDR3 loop reads CAIPDRGQMNTEAFF. The CDR3, as DNA: TGCGCCATTCCGGACAGGGGGCAAATGAACACTGAAGCTTTCTTT.

This rearrangement joins TRBV27 to TRBJ1-1; 7 bases align to TRBD1. The germline V gene has CDR1 MNHEY and CDR2 SMNVEV (reference sequence). The CDR3 length is 14 residues. The junction had 7 bases not matched to a gene; V was cut back by 5 bases and J by 4 bases. Here the CDR3 DNA reads TGTGCCAGCAGTATCGACAGGGTCGGCACTGAAGCTTTCTTT. It translates to CASSIDRVGTEAFF.

This rearrangement joins TRBV10-1 to TRBJ1-1; 10 bases fit TRBD1. The germline V gene encodes CDR1 WNHNN and CDR2 SYGVQD (reference sequence). The length of the CDR3 is 13 residues. J gave up 6 bases and V 2 bases, and 0 bases lay outside the gene matches. The CDR3 region has the DNA TGCGCCAGCAGTGAGGGACAGGGGGCTGAAGCTTTCTTT. The encoded protein is CASSEGQGAEAFF.

V and J are TRBV28 and TRBJ1-5, with a tentative D call TRBD1 (5 bases). From germline, CDR1 is MDHEN and CDR2 SYDVKM. The V gene lost 7 bases and the J gene lost 5 bases, with 15 bases spanning the gap. This CDR3 has 14 amino acids. CDR3 sequence reads: CASNERGPHQPQHF. The CDR3 nucleotides read TGTGCCAGCAACGAAAGGGGCCCGCATCAGCCCCAGCATTTT.

J is TRBJ2-3 and V is TRBV7-8; 10 bases map to TRBD2. J gave up 4 bases and V 5 bases, and 9 bases lay outside the gene matches. The CDR3 spans 16 residues. Germline V gene lookup returns CDR1 SGHVS and CDR2 FQNEAQ. The CDR3 reads CASSPILAGPPDTQYF. Written as DNA, the CDR3 is TGTGCCAGCAGCCCGATACTAGCGGGGCCCCCAGATACGCAGTATTTT.

The V and J genes are TRBV6-5 and TRBJ2-1; 7 bases agree with TRBD2. The V gene's germline CDR1 is MNHEY and CDR2 SVGAGI. J gave up 8 bases and V 2 bases, and 3 bases lay outside the gene matches. This CDR3 is 13 amino acids long. In nucleotides, the CDR3 is TGTGCCAGCAGTTACGTCAGCGGGGATGAGCAGTTCTTC. Translated: CASSYVSGDEQFF.

V and J are TRBV10-2 and TRBJ2-7; the match to TRBD2 covers 14 bases. J gave up 3 bases and V 2 bases, and 3 bases lay outside the gene matches. CDR3 length equals 16 residues. The germline V gene has CDR1 WSHSY and CDR2 SAAADI. The CDR3 loop reads CASSEGTSGRSYEQYF. As DNA, the CDR3 is TGCGCCAGCAGTGAGGGGACTAGCGGGAGAAGCTACGAGCAGTACTTC.

The chain carries TRBV2 and TRBJ2-5; 11 positions agree with TRBD2. The germline V gene has CDR1 SNHLY and CDR2 FYNNEI. There are 15 residues in the CDR3. Trimming removed 0 bases from V and 11 bases from J; junction bases left unmatched: 8. The CDR3 DNA sequence: TGTGCCAGCAGTGAAGCCCCGTTAGCGGGAGGGCGGCAGTACTTC. It yields the protein CASSEAPLAGGRQYF.

The J gene is TRBJ1-5, the V gene TRBV28; 7 nucleotides agree with TRBD1. V lost 3 bases, J lost 8 bases, and 10 bases stayed unmatched. The CDR3 extends over 15 amino acids. Germline CDR1 MDHEN, CDR2 SYDVKM. The CDR3 reads CASSFLGTDGKPQHF. The CDR3 DNA is TGTGCCAGCAGTTTTCTCGGGACAGACGGAAAGCCCCAGCATTTT.

The J gene is TRBJ1-5, the V gene TRBV29-1; 8 bases match TRBD1. Germline CDR1 is SQVTM and CDR2 is ANQGSEA. There are 13 residues in the CDR3. V was pared by 5 bases and J by 7 bases, with 7 bases of the junction left unmatched. CDR3 loop: CSVRDRFGQPQHF. The CDR3 coding sequence is TGCAGCGTTAGGGACAGGTTCGGGCAGCCCCAGCATTTT. Full variable domain (rest looked up from reference TRBV29-1 and TRBJ1-5): SAVISQKPSRDICQRGTSLTIQCQVDSQVTMMFWYRQQPGQSLTLIATANQGSEATYESGFVIDKFPISRPNLTFSTLTVSNMSPEDSSIYLCSVRDRFGQPQHFGDGTRLSIL.

The chain links TRBV2 to TRBJ2-1, with a tentative D call TRBD2 (6 bases). CDR3 length: 16 amino acids. Trimming took 1 base from V and 3 from J, leaving 13 bases between them. The germline V gene has CDR1 SNHLY and CDR2 FYNNEI. CDR3 sequence reads: CASSEGASEYYNEQFF. The CDR3 bases are TGTGCCAGCAGTGAAGGGGCTAGCGAGTACTACAATGAGCAGTTCTTC.

The chain links TRBV28 to TRBJ2-6; a possible D gene is TRBD1 (6 bases). CDR3 length: 15 amino acids. V lost 7 bases and J lost 2, with 12 bases in between. CDR1 and CDR2 (germline): MDHEN, SYDVKM. The CDR3 nucleotides are TGTGCCAGCAAGGGGGTACCGACTGGGGCCAACGTCCTGACTTTC. Residues: CASKGVPTGANVLTF.

This chain joins TRBV28 and TRBJ1-1; 8 bases match TRBD1. Germline loops: CDR1 MDHEN, CDR2 SYDVKM. CDR3 length: 16 residues. The V gene end was trimmed by 5 bases and the J gene end by 0 bases; junction bases not matched to a gene: 8. The CDR3 region is CASSPRQGRMNTEAFF. The CDR3 DNA is TGTGCCAGCAGTCCCCGACAGGGGAGAATGAACACTGAAGCTTTCTTT.

This rearrangement joins TRBV7-3 to TRBJ2-1; 12 nucleotides align to TRBD1. The germline V gene encodes CDR1 SGHTA and CDR2 FQGTGA. CDR3 length: 16 amino acids. J gave up 9 bases and V 4 bases, and 10 bases lay outside the gene matches. The CDR3 DNA follows: TGTGCCAGCAGCTCGAATTCGGGACAGGGGGCTGGTGAGCAGTTCTTC. It is translated as CASSSNSGQGAGEQFF.

The chain employs TRBV25-1 and TRBJ2-2, with a weak D call TRBD2 (6 bases). This CDR3 contains 15 residues. The V end was cut by 3 bases, the J end by 5 bases, with 13 bases between. Germline CDR1 and CDR2: MGHDK and SYGVNS. CDR3 region: CASSEGRLVTGELFF. DNA for the CDR3: TGTGCCAGCAGTGAGGGGAGGTTAGTTACCGGGGAGCTGTTTTTT.

The rearrangement joins TRBV6-1 to TRBJ1-5; D unclear. Trimming left V 6 bases short and J 4 bases short, with 10 bases between. CDR3 size: 13 residues. Germline V gene data show CDR1 as MNHNS and CDR2 as SASEGT. CDR3 nucleotides: TGTGCCAGCAGAAGGAGACCTAATCAGCCCCAGCATTTT. It is translated as CASRRRPNQPQHF.

V is TRBV5-1 and J is TRBJ2-6, with 8 bases matching TRBD1. Germline assignment: CDR1 SGHRS and CDR2 YFSETQ. This CDR3 comprises 18 residues. V shed 0 bases, J shed 2 bases, and the junction held 7 bases outside the gene matches. The CDR3 region has the DNA TGCGCCAGCAGCTTGGAAGGACAGGGAGGCACTGGGGCCAACGTCCTGACTTTC. Amino acid sequence: CASSLEGQGGTGANVLTF.

V gene TRBV5-1 combines with J gene TRBJ1-4; D remains unclear. Trimming took 2 bases from V and 3 from J, leaving 8 bases between them. The CDR3 loop spans 14 amino acids. From germline, CDR1 is SGHRS and CDR2 YFSETQ. The CDR3 sequence: CASSFFLPNEKLFF. DNA of the CDR3: TGCGCCAGCAGCTTCTTCCTCCCTAATGAAAAACTGTTTTTT.

The chain joins TRBV29-1 to TRBJ2-2, with 10 positions matching TRBD1. The germline gives CDR1 SQVTM, CDR2 ANQGSEA. The CDR3 totals 15 residues. Trimming took 1 base from V and 3 from J; bases not matched to a gene: 2. The CDR3 sequence: CSVEAGTGDTGELFF. The CDR3 DNA sequence: TGCAGCGTTGAAGCCGGGACAGGGGACACCGGGGAGCTGTTTTTT.

CDR3 sequence: CASSFAGGYAEAFF. The CDR3 DNA reads as TGTGCCAGCAGCTTCGCGGGGGGGTACGCTGAAGCTTTCTTT. The V call is TRBV11-2, the J call TRBJ1-1, with a weak D call TRBD1 (5 bases). There are 14 residues in the CDR3. The V and J ends lost 3 bases and 6 bases respectively, with 14 bases between them. Germline CDR1 reads SGHAT; CDR2 reads FQNNGV.

The rearrangement joins TRBV7-9 to TRBJ1-1; D ambiguous. Trimming shortened V by 7 bases and J by 9 bases, and 21 bases separated the two germline ends. The CDR3 is 14 amino acids. Germline V lookup: CDR1 SEHNR, CDR2 FQNEAQ (reference sequence). This CDR3 reads CASIGGVSGGKAFF. In nucleotides, the CDR3 is TGTGCCAGCATTGGCGGGGTCTCAGGTGGGAAAGCTTTCTTT.

The V gene is TRBV10-3, the J gene TRBJ2-5; 11 nucleotides agree with TRBD1. With V trimmed by 4 bases and J by 5 bases, 9 bases remained unmatched. CDR3 length equals 16 residues. Germline V gene data show CDR1 as ENHRY and CDR2 as SYGVKD. The CDR3 region has the DNA TGTGCCATCAGTGGAACGGGACAGGGGGTGGAGGAGACCCAGTACTTC. As protein: CAISGTGQGVEETQYF.

The chain has TRBV5-1 and TRBJ2-7, with 7 bases lining up with TRBD2. The germline V gene has CDR1 SGHRS and CDR2 YFSETQ. The ends lost 0 bases at V and 5 bases at J; junction bases unmatched: 8. The CDR3 runs 15 residues. This CDR3 reads CASSLGWTSTHEQYF. CDR3 in DNA: TGCGCCAGCAGCTTGGGGTGGACTAGTACCCACGAGCAGTACTTC.

The chain uses TRBV6-5 and TRBJ2-7, with a tentative D call TRBD2 (6 bases). V shed 0 bases and J shed 2 bases, with 8 bases lying between them. Germline CDR1 and CDR2: MNHEY and SVGAGI. CDR3 size: 14 residues. The CDR3 region is CASSYSRETYEQYF. In DNA, the CDR3 is TGTGCCAGCAGTTACTCGCGGGAAACCTACGAGCAGTACTTC.

The rearrangement uses TRBV5-1 and TRBJ2-1; D is uncertain. Germline V lookup: CDR1 SGHRS, CDR2 YFSETQ. Trimming removed 4 bases at V and 5 bases at J, with 13 bases between. The CDR3 covers 14 residues. The CDR3 coding sequence is TGCGCCAGCAGCGCCCTCCGACTTCACAATGAGCAGTTCTTC. Protein sequence: CASSALRLHNEQFF.

This chain uses TRBV28 with TRBJ1-5; possibly TRBD1 for D (6 bases). Per germline, CDR1 MDHEN and CDR2 SYDVKM. V dropped 0 bases and J dropped 2 bases, with 11 bases sitting between them. The CDR3 contains 16 residues. For the CDR3, the DNA is TGTGCCAGCAGTTTATGGGCCCGACAGGGCAATCAGCCCCAGCATTTT. It specifies CASSLWARQGNQPQHF.

The gene calls are TRBV7-9 and TRBJ2-7, with D possibly TRBD2 on 5 matching bases. This CDR3 has 14 residues. Trimming removed 5 bases at V and 2 bases at J, with 13 bases between. Germline values: CDR1 SEHNR, CDR2 FQNEAQ (reference sequence). The CDR3 region is CASSPKGEPYEQYF. The CDR3 nucleotides read TGTGCCAGCAGCCCAAAGGGAGAACCCTACGAGCAGTACTTC.

The chain links TRBV29-1 to TRBJ2-7; 11 nucleotides agree with TRBD2. Germline V gene data show CDR1 as SQVTM and CDR2 as ANQGSEA. The CDR3 covers 16 residues. V was clipped by 1 base and J by 3 bases; unmatched bases: 8. CDR3 in amino acids: CSVEGGLAGGNYEQYF. Written as DNA, the CDR3 is TGCAGCGTTGAAGGAGGGCTAGCGGGAGGTAACTACGAGCAGTACTTC.